A single TCR beta chain is shown here with its context. V trimming: 1 base; J trimming: 5 bases; junction bases outside the gene matches: 5. CDR3 length: 15 amino acids. In germline, CDR1 is SGHAT, CDR2 FQNNGV. The repertoire was sequenced with immunoSEQ multiplex PCR; TCRdb's copy has only in-frame clones and lacks some. The data contain about 180,000 clones, around 94% of them singletons. These data are taken from a study of control samples from healthy donors and cancer patients. The J gene is TRBJ2-7, the V gene TRBV11-2; 10 bases match TRBD2. This sequence was found in a young woman in good health. The sample taken for sequencing was blood. For the CDR3, the DNA is TGTGCCAGCAGCTTAGGGCTAGCGGGAGCTGACGAGCAGTACTTC. Its protein is CASSLGLAGADEQYF.